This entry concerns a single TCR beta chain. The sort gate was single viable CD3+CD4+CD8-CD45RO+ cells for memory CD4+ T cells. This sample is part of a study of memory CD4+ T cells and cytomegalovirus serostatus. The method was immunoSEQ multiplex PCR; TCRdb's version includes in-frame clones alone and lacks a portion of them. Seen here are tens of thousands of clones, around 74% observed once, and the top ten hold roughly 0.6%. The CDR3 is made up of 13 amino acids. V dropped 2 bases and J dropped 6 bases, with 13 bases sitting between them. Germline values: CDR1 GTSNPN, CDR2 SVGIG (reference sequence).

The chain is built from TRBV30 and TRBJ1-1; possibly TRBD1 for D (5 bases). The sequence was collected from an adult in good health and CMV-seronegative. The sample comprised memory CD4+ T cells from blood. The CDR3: CAWSYVRDPEAFF. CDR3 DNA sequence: TGTGCCTGGAGTTACGTACGGGACCCTGAAGCTTTCTTT.